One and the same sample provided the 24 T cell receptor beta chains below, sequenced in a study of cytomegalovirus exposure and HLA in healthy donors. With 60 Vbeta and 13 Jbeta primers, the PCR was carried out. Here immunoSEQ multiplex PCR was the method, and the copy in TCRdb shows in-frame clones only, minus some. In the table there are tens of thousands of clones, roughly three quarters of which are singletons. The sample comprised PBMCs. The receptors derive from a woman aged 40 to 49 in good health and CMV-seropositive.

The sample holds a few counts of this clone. CDR3 loop: CASSPGILQGAQNTEAFF. The CDR3 DNA reads TGTGCCAGCTCACCGGGAATTTTACAGGGGGCTCAGAACACTGAAGCTTTCTTT. The rearrangement links TRBV18 to TRBJ1-1; 9 bases agree with TRBD1. The CDR3 runs 18 residues. V was clipped by 3 bases and J by 1 base; unmatched bases: 12. CDR1 and CDR2 (germline): KGHSH, LQKENI.

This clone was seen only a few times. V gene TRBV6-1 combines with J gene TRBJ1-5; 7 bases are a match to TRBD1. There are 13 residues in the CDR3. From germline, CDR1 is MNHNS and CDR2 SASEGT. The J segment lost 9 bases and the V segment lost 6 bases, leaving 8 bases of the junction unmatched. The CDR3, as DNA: TGTGCCAGCAGGGGGGACAGCCAGCGGCCCCAGCATTTT. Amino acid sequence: CASRGDSQRPQHF.

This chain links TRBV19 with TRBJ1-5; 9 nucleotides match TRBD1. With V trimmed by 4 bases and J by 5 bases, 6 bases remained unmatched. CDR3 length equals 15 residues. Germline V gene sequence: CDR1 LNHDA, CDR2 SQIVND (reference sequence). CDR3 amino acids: CASSTFGTGYQPQHF. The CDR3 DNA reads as TGTGCCAGTAGTACGTTTGGGACAGGGTATCAGCCCCAGCATTTT.

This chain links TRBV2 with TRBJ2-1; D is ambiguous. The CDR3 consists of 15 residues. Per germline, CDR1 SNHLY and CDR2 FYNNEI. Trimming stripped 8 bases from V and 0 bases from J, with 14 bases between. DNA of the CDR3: TGTGCCAGCGGCCCTAGGTCTACCTCCTACAATGAGCAGTTCTTC. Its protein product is CASGPRSTSYNEQFF.

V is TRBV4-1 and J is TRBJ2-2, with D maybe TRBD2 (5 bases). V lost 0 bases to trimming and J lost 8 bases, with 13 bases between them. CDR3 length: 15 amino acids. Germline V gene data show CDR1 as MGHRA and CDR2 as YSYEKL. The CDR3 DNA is TGCGCCAGCAGCCAAGAGAGACTACTTAGGGGGGAGCTGTTTTTT. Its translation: CASSQERLLRGELFF.

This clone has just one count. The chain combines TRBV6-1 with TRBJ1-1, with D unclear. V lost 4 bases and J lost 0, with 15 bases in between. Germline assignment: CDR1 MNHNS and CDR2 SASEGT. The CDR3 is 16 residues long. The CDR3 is CASSGGPFGLNTEAFF. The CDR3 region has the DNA TGTGCCAGCAGTGGAGGGCCATTTGGGCTGAACACTGAAGCTTTCTTT.

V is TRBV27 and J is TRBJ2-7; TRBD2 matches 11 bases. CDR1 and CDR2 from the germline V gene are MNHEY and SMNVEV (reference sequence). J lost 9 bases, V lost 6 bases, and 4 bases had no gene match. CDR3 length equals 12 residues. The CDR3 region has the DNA TGTGCCAGCAGACCTCTAGCGGGAGGGCAGTACTTC. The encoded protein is CASRPLAGGQYF.

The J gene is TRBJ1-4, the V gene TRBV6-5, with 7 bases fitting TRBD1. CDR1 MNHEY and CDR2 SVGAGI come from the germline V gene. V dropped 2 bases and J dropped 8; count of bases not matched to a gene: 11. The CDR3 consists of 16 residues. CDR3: CASSYGLLGGGEKLFF. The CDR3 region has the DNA TGTGCCAGCAGTTACGGGCTCCTAGGAGGGGGCGAAAAACTGTTTTTT.

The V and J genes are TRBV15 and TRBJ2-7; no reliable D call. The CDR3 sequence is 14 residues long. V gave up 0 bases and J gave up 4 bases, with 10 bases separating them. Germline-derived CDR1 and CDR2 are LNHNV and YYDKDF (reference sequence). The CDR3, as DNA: TGTGCCACCAGCAGAGACAGGTCTTCGTACGAGCAGTACTTC. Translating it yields CATSRDRSSYEQYF.

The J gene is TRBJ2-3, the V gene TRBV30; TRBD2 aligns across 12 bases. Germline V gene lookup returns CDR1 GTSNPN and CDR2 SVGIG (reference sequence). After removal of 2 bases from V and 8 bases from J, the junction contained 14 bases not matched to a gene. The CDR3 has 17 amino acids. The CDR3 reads CAWSTLLTSGSRGTQYF. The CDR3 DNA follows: TGTGCCTGGAGTACCCTCTTGACTAGCGGGAGTCGGGGTACGCAGTATTTT.

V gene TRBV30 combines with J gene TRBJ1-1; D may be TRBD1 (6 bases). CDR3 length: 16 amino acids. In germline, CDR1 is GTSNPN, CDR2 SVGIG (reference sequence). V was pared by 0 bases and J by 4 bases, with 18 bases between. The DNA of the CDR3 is TGTGCCTGGAGTGTACTGGACAGAAGGGATGTCACTGAAGCTTTCTTT. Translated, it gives CAWSVLDRRDVTEAFF.

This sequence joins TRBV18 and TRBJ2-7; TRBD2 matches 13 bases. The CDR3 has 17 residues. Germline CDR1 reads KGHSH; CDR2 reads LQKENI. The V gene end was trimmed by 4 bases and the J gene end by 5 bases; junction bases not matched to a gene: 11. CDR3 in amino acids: CASSLTSGGGSGNEQYF. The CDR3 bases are TGTGCCAGCTCACTCACTAGCGGGGGGGGAAGTGGAAACGAGCAGTACTTC.

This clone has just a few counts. The CDR3 protein is CASSYTYTEAFF. In nucleotides, the CDR3 is TGTGCCAGTAGTTACACCTACACTGAAGCTTTCTTT. This rearrangement joins TRBV19 to TRBJ1-1; D gene uncertain. Trimming took 5 bases from V and 3 from J, leaving 7 bases between them. The CDR3 covers 12 residues. Germline V CDR1 and CDR2: LNHDA, SQIVND (reference sequence).

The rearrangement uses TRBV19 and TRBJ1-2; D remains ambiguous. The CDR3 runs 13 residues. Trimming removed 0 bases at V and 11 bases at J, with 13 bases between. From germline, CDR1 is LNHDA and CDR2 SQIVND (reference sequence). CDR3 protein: CASSIDSGGLYTF. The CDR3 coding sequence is TGTGCCAGTAGTATAGATTCGGGTGGTCTATACACCTTC.

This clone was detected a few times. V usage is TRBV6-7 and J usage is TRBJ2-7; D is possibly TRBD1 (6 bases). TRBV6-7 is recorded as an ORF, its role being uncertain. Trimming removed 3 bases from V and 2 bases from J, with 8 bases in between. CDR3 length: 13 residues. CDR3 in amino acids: CASSYGQPYEQYF. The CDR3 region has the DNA TGTGCCAGCAGTTATGGACAGCCCTACGAGCAGTACTTC.

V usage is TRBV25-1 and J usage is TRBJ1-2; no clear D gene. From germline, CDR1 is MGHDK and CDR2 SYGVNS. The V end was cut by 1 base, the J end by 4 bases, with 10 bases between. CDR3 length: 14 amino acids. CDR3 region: CASSESAKLYGYTF. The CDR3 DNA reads TGTGCCAGCAGTGAATCTGCCAAGCTCTATGGCTACACCTTC.

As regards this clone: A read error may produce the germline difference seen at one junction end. The CDR3 sequence is CASSRSGTTDTQYF. The CDR3 bases are TGTGCTAGCAGCCGTAGCGGGACCACAGATACGCAGTATTTT. This rearrangement joins TRBV7-7 to TRBJ2-3, with 8 bases fitting TRBD2. The CDR3 consists of 14 residues. Germline assignment: CDR1 SSHAT and CDR2 FNYEAQ (reference sequence).

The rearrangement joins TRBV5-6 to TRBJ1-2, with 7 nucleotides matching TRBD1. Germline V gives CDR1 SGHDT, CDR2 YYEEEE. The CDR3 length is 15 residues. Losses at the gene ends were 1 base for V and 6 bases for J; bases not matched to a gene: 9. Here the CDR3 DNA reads TGTGCCAGCAGCTTGTGGGGACAGAATGCGGATGGCTACACCTTC. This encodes CASSLWGQNADGYTF.

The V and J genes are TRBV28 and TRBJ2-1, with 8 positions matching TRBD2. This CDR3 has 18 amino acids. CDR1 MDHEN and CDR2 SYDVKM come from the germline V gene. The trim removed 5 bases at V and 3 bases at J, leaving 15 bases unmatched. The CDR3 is CASSQKGSGRFGYNEQFF. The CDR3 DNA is TGTGCCAGCAGTCAAAAAGGGAGCGGGAGATTTGGCTACAATGAGCAGTTCTTC.

The CDR3 nucleotides are TGTGCCAGCAGGCTTCCCCCGAGAAGCGAGCAGTACTTC. This sequence encodes CASRLPPRSEQYF. The chain links TRBV6-1 to TRBJ2-7; D is unclear. The CDR3 covers 13 residues. Looked up from germline, CDR1 is MNHNS and CDR2 is SASEGT. Trimming stripped 6 bases from V and 6 bases from J, with 15 bases between.

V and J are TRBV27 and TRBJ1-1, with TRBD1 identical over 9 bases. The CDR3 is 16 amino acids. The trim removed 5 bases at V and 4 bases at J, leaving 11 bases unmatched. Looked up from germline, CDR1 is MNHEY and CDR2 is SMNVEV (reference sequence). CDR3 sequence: CASSARQGVGITEAFF. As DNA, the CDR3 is TGTGCCAGCAGTGCAAGACAGGGGGTGGGTATCACTGAAGCTTTCTTT.

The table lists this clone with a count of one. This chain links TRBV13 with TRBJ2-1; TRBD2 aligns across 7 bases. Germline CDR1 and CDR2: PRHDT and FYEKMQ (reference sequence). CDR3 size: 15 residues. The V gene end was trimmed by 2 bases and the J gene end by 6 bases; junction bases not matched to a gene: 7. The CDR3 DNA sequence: TGTGCCAGCAGCTTAAGACTAGCCGGAATCAATGAGCAGTTCTTC. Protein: CASSLRLAGINEQFF.

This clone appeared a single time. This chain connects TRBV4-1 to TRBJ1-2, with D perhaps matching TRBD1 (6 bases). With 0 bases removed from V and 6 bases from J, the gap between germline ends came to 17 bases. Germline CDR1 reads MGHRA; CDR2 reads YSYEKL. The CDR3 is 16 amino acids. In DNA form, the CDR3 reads TGCGCCAGCAGCCAAGATAGTTGGAACAGGGTGGATGGCTACACCTTC. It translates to CASSQDSWNRVDGYTF.

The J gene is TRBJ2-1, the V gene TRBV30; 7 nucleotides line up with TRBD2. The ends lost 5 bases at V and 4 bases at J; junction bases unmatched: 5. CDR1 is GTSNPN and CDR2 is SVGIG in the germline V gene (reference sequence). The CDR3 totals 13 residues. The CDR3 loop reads CAWDPGGYNEQFF. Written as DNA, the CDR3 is TGTGCCTGGGATCCGGGGGGATACAATGAGCAGTTCTTC.